This T cell receptor beta chain was identified during a study of T cells after yellow fever vaccination. Study at large: SMART-Seq v4 Ultra Low Input prepared the low-cell-number fractions.

CDR3 size: 14 residues. Germline V gene sequence: CDR1 SEHNR, CDR2 FQNEAQ (reference sequence). The germline V and J ends were trimmed by 3 bases and 2 bases, with 10 bases remaining between them. MiXCR, applied by TCRdb to the 5' RACE reads, yields one record per CDR3 protein. Found here are roughly 310,000 distinct CDR3 sequences, roughly 8.7% of them singletons; the top ten hold about a sixth. The TCR originated in a man between 18 and 29 years old who received the YFV17D yellow fever vaccine. The chain combines TRBV7-9 with TRBJ2-5; D unclear. The sample here was PBMCs, taken on the day of the first yellow fever vaccination. CDR3 in DNA: TGTGCCAGCAGCTTTCATCAGCCTCAAGAGACCCAGTACTTC. It is translated as CASSFHQPQETQYF. Full variable domain (outside the CDR3, taken from reference TRBV7-9 and TRBJ2-5): DTGVSQNPRHKITKRGQNVTFRCDPISEHNRLYWYRQTLGQGPEFLTYFQNEAQLEKSRLLSDRFSAERPKGSFSTLEIQRTEQGDSAMYLCASSFHQPQETQYFGPGTRLLVL.